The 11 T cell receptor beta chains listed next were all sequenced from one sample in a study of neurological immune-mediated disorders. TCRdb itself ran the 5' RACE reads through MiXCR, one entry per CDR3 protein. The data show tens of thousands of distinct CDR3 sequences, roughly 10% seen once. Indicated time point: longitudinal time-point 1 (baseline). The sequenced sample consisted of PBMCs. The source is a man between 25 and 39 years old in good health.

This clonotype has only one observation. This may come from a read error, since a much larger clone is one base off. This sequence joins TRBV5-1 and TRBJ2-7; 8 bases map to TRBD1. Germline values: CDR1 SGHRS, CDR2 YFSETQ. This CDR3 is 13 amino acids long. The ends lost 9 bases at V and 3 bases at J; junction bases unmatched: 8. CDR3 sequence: CANRGQDFYEQYF. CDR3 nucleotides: TGCGCCAACAGGGGACAGGACTTCTACGAGCAGTACTTC.

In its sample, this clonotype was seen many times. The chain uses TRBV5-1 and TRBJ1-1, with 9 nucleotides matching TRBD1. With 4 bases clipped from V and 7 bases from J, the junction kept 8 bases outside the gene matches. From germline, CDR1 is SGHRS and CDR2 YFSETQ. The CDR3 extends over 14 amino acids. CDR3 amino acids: CASSVGQGNSEAFF. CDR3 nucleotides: TGCGCCAGCAGCGTGGGACAGGGAAATAGTGAAGCTTTCTTT.

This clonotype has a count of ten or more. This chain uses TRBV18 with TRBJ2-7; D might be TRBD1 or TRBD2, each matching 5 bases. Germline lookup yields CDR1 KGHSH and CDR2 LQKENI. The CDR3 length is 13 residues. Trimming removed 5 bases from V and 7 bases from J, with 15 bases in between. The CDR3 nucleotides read TGTGCCAGCTCATCCGGGACCGCCGCTGAGCAGTACTTC. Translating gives CASSSGTAAEQYF.

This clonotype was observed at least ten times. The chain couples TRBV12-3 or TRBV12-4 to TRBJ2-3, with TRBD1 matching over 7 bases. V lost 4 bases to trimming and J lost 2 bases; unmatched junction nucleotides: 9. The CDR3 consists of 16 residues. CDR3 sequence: CASSWPTGVNTDTQYF. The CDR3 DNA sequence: TGTGCCAGCAGTTGGCCCACAGGGGTCAACACAGATACGCAGTATTTT.

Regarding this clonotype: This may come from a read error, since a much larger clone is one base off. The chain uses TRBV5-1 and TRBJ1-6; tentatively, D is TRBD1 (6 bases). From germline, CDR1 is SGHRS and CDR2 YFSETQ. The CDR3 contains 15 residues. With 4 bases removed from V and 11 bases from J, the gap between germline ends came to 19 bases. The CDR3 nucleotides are TGCGCCAGCAGCATACAGACAGGACTGGATACACCCCTCCACTTT. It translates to CASSIQTGLDTPLHF.

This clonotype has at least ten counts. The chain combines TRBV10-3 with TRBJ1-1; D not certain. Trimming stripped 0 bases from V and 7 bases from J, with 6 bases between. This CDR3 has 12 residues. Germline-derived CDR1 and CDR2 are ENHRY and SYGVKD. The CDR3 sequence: CAISESGSEAFF. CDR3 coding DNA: TGTGCCATCAGTGAGTCCGGGAGTGAAGCTTTCTTT.

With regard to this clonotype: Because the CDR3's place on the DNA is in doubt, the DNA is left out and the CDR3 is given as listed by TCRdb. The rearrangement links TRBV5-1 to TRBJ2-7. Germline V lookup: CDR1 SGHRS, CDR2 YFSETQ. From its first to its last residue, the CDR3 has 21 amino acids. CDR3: CASTNQTSMYLCASSYQKQYF.

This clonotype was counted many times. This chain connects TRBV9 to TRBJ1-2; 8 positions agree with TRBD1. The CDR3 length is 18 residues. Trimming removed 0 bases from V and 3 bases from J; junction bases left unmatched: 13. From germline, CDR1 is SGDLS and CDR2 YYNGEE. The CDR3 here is CASSVARFLGQGHYGYTF. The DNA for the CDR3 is TGTGCCAGCAGCGTAGCTCGTTTCCTCGGACAGGGCCACTATGGCTACACCTTC. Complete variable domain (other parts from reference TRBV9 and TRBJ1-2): DSGVTQTPKHLITATGQRVTLRCSPRSGDLSVYWYQQSLDQGLQFLIQYYNGEERAKGNILERFSAQQFPDLHSELNLSSLELGDSALYFCASSVARFLGQGHYGYTFGSGTRLTVV.

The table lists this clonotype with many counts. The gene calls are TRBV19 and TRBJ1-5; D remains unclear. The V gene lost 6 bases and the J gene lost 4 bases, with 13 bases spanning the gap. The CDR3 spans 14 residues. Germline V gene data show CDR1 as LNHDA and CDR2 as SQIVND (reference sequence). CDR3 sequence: CASSGRLLNQPQHF. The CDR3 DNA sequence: TGTGCCAGTAGCGGCAGGTTGCTTAATCAGCCCCAGCATTTT.

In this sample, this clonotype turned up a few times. This CDR3 is CAISDSLQGPSGNTIYF. The CDR3 DNA is TGTGCCATCAGTGACTCATTACAGGGGCCCTCTGGAAACACCATATATTTT. This sequence joins TRBV10-3 and TRBJ1-3, with 7 bases that match TRBD1. The length of the CDR3 is 17 residues. The V gene's germline CDR1 is ENHRY and CDR2 SYGVKD. V shed 3 bases and J 0 bases; nucleotides not matched to a gene: 8.

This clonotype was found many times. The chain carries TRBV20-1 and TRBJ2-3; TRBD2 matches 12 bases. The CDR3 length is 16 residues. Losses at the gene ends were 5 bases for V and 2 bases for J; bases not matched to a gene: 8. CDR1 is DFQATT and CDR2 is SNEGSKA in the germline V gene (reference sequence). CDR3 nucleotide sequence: TGCAGTGCTTCACGGACTAGCGGGATTACCACAGATACGCAGTATTTT. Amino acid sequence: CSASRTSGITTDTQYF.